This TCR beta chain was captured in a study of shared clonotypes between healthy human individuals. Study summary: Plates per donor: three CD4 naive, three CD4 memory, two CD8 naive, one CD8 memory.

Clones were read by immunoSEQ multiplex PCR, and TCRdb kept only the in-frame ones, dropping some. Among approximately 2,000,000 clones listed, less than 95% were seen once. Study-wide points: Compared with clonotypes that all four donors shared, non-shared clonotypes had lower generation probabilities. Measured sharing among donors was expected to vary with sequencing depth. Memory subsets generally showed lower estimated richness than naive subsets.

The CDR3 sequence is 17 residues long. V shed 5 bases, J shed 3 bases, and the junction held 12 bases outside the gene matches. Germline V CDR1 and CDR2: MNHEY, SMNVEV (reference sequence). Remarks on this clone: Its cognate antigen is unknown.

Material for sequencing was naive CD4+ T cells from PBMCs. Regarding subset: CD45RA+ positively selected. The source is a man aged 18 to 30 in good health. Some clones in this sample may be carry-over from other donors' samples. The chain joins TRBV27 to TRBJ1-2; 10 bases line up with TRBD1. The CDR3 spells CASSLTGTGVRHYGYTF. As DNA, the CDR3 is TGTGCCAGCAGTCTAACCGGGACAGGGGTCAGGCACTATGGCTACACCTTC.